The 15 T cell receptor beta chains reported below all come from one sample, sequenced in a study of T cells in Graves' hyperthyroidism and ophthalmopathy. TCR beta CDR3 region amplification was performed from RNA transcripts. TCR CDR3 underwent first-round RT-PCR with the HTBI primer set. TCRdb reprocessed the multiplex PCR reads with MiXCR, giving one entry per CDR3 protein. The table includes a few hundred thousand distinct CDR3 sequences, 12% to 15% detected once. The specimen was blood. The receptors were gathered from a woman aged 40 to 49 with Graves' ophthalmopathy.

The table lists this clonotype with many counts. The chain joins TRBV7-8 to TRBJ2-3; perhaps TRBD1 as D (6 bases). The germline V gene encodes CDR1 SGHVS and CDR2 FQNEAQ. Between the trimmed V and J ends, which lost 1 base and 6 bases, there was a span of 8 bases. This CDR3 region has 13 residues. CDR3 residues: CASSLDQGDTQYF. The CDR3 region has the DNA TGTGCCAGCAGCTTAGACCAGGGGGATACGCAGTATTTT.

The CDR3 here is CASSVSPGGTDTQYF. CDR3 sequence (DNA): TGCGCCAGCAGCGTATCGCCGGGGGGCACAGATACGCAGTATTTT. J is TRBJ2-3 and V is TRBV5-1, with D possibly TRBD2 on 6 matching bases. This CDR3 has 15 amino acids. V lost 4 bases and J 1 base, leaving 13 bases between the germline ends. CDR1 is SGHRS and CDR2 is YFSETQ in the germline V gene. Full variable domain (remainder filled in from reference TRBV5-1 and TRBJ2-3): KAGVTQTPRYLIKTRGQQVTLSCSPISGHRSVSWYQQTPGQGLQFLFEYFSETQRNKGNFPGRFSGRQFSNSRSEMNVSTLELGDSALYLCASSVSPGGTDTQYFGPGTRLTVL.

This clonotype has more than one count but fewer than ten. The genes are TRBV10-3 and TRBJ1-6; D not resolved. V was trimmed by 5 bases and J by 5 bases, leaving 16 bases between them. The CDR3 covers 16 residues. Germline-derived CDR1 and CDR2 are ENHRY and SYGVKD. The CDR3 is CAISREGTKNNSPLHF. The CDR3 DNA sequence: TGTGCCATCAGTCGGGAGGGAACAAAGAATAATTCACCCCTCCACTTT.

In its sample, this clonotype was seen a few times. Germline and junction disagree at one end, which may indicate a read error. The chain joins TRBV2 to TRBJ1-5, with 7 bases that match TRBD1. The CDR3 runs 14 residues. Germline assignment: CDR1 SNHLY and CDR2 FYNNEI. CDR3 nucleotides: TGTGCCAGCACTGAACAGGGGTATAATCAGCCCCAGCATTTT. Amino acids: CASTEQGYNQPQHF.

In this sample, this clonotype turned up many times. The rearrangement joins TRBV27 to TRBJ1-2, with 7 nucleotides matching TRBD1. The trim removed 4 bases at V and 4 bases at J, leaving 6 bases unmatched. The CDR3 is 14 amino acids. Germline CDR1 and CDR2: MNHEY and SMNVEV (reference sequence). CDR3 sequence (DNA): TGTGCCAGCAGTTCCGCCGACAGGGCCTATGGCTACACCTTC. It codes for CASSSADRAYGYTF.

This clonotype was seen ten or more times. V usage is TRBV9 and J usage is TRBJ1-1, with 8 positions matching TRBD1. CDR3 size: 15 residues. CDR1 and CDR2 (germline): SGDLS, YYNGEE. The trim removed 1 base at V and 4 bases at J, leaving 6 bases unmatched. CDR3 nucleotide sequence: TGTGCCAGCAGCGTATTGGGACAGGTCGGCACTGAAGCTTTCTTT. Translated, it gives CASSVLGQVGTEAFF.

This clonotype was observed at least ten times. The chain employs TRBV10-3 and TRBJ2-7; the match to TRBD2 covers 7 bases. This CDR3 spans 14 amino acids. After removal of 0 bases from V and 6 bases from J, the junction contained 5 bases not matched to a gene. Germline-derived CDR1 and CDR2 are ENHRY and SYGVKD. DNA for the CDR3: TGTGCCATCAGTGAGTCGAGCGGGATCGCCGAGCAGTACTTC. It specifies CAISESSGIAEQYF.

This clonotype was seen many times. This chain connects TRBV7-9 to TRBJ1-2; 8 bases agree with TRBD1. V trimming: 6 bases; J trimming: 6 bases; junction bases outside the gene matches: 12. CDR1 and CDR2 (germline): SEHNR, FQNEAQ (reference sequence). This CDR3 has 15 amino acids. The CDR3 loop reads CASSIDRGPINGYTF. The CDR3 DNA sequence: TGTGCCAGCAGTATCGACAGGGGTCCTATCAATGGCTACACCTTC.

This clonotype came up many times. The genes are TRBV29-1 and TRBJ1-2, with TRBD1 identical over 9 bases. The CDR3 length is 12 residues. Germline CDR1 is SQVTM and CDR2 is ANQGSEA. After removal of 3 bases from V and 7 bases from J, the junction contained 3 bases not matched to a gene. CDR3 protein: CSVEGQGLGYTF. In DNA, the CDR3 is TGCAGCGTTGAGGGACAGGGCCTTGGCTACACCTTC.

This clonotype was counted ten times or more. The CDR3 is CSAPGQGQQETQYF. As DNA, the CDR3 is TGCAGTGCACCAGGACAGGGCCAGCAAGAGACCCAGTACTTC. The chain combines TRBV20-1 with TRBJ2-5, with 8 positions matching TRBD1. This CDR3 region has 14 residues. After removal of 6 bases from V and 2 bases from J, the junction contained 8 bases not matched to a gene. Germline CDR1 DFQATT, CDR2 SNEGSKA (reference sequence).

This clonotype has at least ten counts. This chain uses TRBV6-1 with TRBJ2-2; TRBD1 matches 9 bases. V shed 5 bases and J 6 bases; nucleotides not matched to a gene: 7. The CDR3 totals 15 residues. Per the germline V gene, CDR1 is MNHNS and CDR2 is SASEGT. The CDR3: CASSFRDRDPGELFF. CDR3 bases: TGTGCCAGCAGTTTCCGGGACAGGGACCCCGGGGAGCTGTTTTTT.

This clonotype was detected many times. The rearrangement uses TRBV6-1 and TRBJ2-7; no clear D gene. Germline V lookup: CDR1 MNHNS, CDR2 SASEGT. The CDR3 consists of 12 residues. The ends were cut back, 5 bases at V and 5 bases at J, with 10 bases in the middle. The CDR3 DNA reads TGTGCCAGCAGTCGCGGACGGGACGAGCAGTACTTC. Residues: CASSRGRDEQYF.

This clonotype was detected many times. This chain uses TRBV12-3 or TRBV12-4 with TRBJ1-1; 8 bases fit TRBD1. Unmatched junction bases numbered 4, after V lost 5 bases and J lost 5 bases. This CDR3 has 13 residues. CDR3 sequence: CASSGQGLTEAFF. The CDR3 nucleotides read TGTGCCAGCAGTGGACAGGGATTGACTGAAGCTTTCTTT.

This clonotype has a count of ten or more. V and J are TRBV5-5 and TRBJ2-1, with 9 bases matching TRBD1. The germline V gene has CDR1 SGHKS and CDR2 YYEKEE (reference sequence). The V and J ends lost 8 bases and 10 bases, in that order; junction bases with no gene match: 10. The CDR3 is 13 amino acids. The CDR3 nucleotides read TGTGCCAGTCATGCGACAGGGGGGGGAGAGCAGTTCTTC. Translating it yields CASHATGGGEQFF. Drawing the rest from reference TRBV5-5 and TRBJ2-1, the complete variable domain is DAGVTQSPTHLIKTRGQQVTLRCSPISGHKSVSWYQQVLGQGPQFIFQYYEKEERGRGNFPDRFSARQFPNYSSELNVNALLLGDSALYLCASHATGGGEQFFGPGTRLTVL.

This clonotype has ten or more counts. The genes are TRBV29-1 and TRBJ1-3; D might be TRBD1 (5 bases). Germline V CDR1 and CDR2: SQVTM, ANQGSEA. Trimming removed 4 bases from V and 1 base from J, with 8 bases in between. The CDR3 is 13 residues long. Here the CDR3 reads CSVAQASGNTIYF. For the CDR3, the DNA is TGCAGCGTTGCACAGGCTTCTGGAAACACCATATATTTT.